The sequence of this T cell receptor beta chain was determined in a study of blood T cell repertoires in COVID-19 (dated by TCRdb to 2019 to 2021). Study-wide context: Collaborator samples came from the United States, Italy and Spain and covered acute and convalescent phases of COVID-19. The repertoires were made available in a free public database intended to serve as a resource for research on the immune response to SARS-CoV-2. HLA class I and class II types, where available, came from metadata supplied by the sample provider rather than from assay-based typing. A de-identified subject ID, COVID-19 status, age in years and sex were almost always included in the sample metadata. The dataset comprised deeply sampled blood TCRbeta repertoires from subjects exposed to, actively infected with, or recovered from COVID-19. Samples came from the ongoing ImmuneRACE study (first 160 participants) plus 1,254 subjects from 6 global collaborators. The prospective study material was composed of cDNA or gDNA derived from T cells, B-cell-depleted T cells, or PBMCs.

Study-wide findings and limitations: Clinical and demographic metadata were provided uncurated, with the amount varying by source and participant.

The CDR3 runs 16 residues from the cysteine to the phenylalanine. The sequence is cut down to CDR3 DNA, 48 bases in frame from base 1. From a lookup of the germline V gene (reference sequence), CDR1 and CDR2 are MNHNY and SVGAGI. Compared with germline, V lacks 8 bases and J lacks 1 base; bases without a gene match: 12. Whole blood was collected in K2EDTA tubes by collaborating institutions according to the institutions' own protocols. For TCRbeta analysis, collaborator samples were shipped as frozen whole blood, as isolated PBMCs, or as DNA extracted from either sample type. This clone was detected only once. Its cognate antigen has yet to be identified. Base qualities are not at hand, and no much larger clone is one base apart. TCRbeta CDR3 regions were amplified from genomic DNA using the immunoSEQ Assay, a bias-controlled multiplex PCR. Per the original workflow: The number of nucleated cells in each sample was estimated by amplification of reference gene primers within the assay. To quantify the absolute abundance of each unique TCRbeta CDR3 rearrangement, sequence reads were collapsed and filtered. Productive Simpson clonality was computed per sample as the square root of Simpson's diversity index over productive rearrangements. In its TCRdb copy, this immuneACCESS table keeps in-frame sequences only and misses some clones. Where compared with another copy, unresolved V genes explain less than half of these, and the others have no known cause. The V and J calls and clone size come from that table; D and trimming were worked out from the DNA. In this sample the table shows under 100,000 clones, about 89% of which occur a single time. 15% to 20% of the sample is in the top ten clones.

This clonotype was sampled from a human donor in a cohort sampled during active COVID-19. The specimen was peripheral blood. The chain uses TRBV6-6 and TRBJ2-5; 8 of the junction bases match TRBD2. The nucleotides are TGTGCCAGCTCTGCGGGTACTAGCGGCTTCCAAGAGACCCAGTACTTC. This codes for CASSAGTSGFQETQYF.